The T cell receptor beta chain under discussion was sequenced for a study of T cell repertoires in cytomegalovirus infection (dated by TCRdb to between 2019 and 2020). Background on the whole study: Peptide stimulations targeted recently identified HLA-C-restricted CMV epitopes, whose presentation resists viral immunomodulation, together with well-studied HLA-B-restricted epitopes. Because public TCR beta signatures pointed to carriage of CMV infection together with the matching HLA type, the HLA type of each donor mattered for the analysis.

For this clonotype: The specificity of this receptor is unknown. No clone much larger than this one lies a single base away; base qualities are absent.

The treatment or condition label corresponds to: in vitro stimulation with specific CMV peptide epitopes to enrich CMV-specific T cells. The sequencer listed for this sample is Illumina HiSeq 1500. The public reads were quality trimmed at Q25 with fastp and then assembled into clones with MiXCR by TCRdb, keeping productive beta chains. Entries that share a CDR3 protein sequence are merged under the most common genes and DNA. Recorded for this sample are roughly 19,000 distinct CDR3 sequences; around 43% of them occurred a single time. The leading ten clones occupy approximately 93% of the sample. Study-wide findings and limitations: Carriers of CMV infection plus the relevant HLA type were discriminated by the cumulative frequency of public TCR beta family members in the study cohort and in an independent roughly 340-donor cohort. The ex vivo response was dominated by HLA-C-restricted CMV-specific TCR beta clonotypes, and the single most frequent clonotype in two of eight donors was supplied by these HLA-C-restricted clonotypes.

There are 15 amino acids in the CDR3, from cysteine to phenylalanine inclusive. The DNA shown is the 45-base CDR3, in frame from base 1. The junction shows trimming of 6 bases on V and 9 bases on J, and the gene matches do not reach 7 bases of it. The germline V gene provides CDR1 MNHEY and CDR2 SVGEGT. This specimen was CD8+ T cells from cultured PBMCs, taken from culture after CMV antigen stimulation. The receptor's source is a human donor in good health (CMV status not recorded). Some clones in this sample may be carry-over from other donors' samples. The rearranged segments are TRBV6-2 or TRBV6-3 and TRBJ2-1; a stretch of 14 junction bases matches TRBD2. The CDR3 has the sequence CASSSTSGRAGEQFF. The DNA sequence is given as TGTGCCAGCAGCTCGACTAGCGGGAGGGCCGGTGAGCAGTTCTTC.